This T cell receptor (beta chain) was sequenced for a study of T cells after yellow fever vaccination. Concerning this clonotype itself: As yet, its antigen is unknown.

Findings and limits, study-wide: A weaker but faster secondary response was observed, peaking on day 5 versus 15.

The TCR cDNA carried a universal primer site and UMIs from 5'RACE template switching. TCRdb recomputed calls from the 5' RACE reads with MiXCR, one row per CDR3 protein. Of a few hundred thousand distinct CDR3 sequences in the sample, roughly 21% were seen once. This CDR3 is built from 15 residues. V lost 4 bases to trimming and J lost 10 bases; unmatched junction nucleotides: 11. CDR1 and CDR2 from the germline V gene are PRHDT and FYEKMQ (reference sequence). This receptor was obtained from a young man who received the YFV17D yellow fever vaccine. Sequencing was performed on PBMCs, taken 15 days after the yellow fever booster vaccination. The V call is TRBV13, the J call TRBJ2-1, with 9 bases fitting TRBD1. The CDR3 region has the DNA TGTGCCAGCAGCTCCGACGGGACAGGGAGAAAGGAGCAGTTCTTC. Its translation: CASSSDGTGRKEQFF.